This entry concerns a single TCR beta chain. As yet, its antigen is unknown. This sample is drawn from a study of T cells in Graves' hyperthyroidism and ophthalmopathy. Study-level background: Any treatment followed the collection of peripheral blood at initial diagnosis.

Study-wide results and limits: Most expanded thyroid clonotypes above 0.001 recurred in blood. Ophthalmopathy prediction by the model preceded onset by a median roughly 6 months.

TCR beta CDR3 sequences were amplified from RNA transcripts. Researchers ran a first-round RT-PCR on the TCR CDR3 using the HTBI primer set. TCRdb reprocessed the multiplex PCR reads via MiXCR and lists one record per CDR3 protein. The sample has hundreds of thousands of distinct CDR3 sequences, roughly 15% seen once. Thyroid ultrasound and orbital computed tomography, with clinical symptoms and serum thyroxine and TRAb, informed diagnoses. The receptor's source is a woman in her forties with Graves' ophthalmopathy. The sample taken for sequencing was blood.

CDR3 in DNA: TGTGCCAGCAGCCCGGCCGGGGAAGGTGGGGCCAACGTCCTGACTTTC. As protein: CASSPAGEGGANVLTF. The rearrangement links TRBV14 to TRBJ2-6; D perhaps matches TRBD2 (5 bases). The CDR3 has 16 amino acids. Germline V gives CDR1 SGHDN, CDR2 FVKESK. The ends were cut back, 4 bases at V and 3 bases at J, with 13 bases in the middle.